This T cell receptor beta chain originates from a study of identifying expanded T cells in peripheral blood. Germline V gene sequence: CDR1 MDHEN, CDR2 SYDVKM. Trimming cost V 5 bases and J 11 bases, with 13 bases left between them. There are 12 residues in the CDR3. As to this clone: Its specificity is not known.

Study results and limitations: Differentially abundant clones: 1 to 1.5 between replicates, roughly 16 at approximately 13 days, 19 to 20 at four. Variance in clone template counts between two-week samples significantly increased with total template count across all healthy donors.

TCRdb's copy holds only in-frame clones and misses some; the assay was immunoSEQ multiplex PCR. The sample yields about 100,000 clones, about 91% seen once. During the collection period, no donor immune events like infections were recorded. The sample taken for sequencing was blood. J is TRBJ2-1 and V is TRBV28, with unresolved D. This TCR derives from a person aged 18 to 75 in good health. The CDR3 coding sequence is TGTGCCAGCAGTCCCCTGAAAGGGCAGCAGTTCTTC. This codes for CASSPLKGQQFF. The complete variable domain, with remaining parts taken from reference TRBV28 and TRBJ2-1, reads DVKVTQSSRYLVKRTGEKVFLECVQDMDHENMFWYRQDPGLGLRLIYFSYDVKMKEKGDIPEGYSVSREKKERFSLILESASTNQTSMYLCASSPLKGQQFFGPGTRLTVL.